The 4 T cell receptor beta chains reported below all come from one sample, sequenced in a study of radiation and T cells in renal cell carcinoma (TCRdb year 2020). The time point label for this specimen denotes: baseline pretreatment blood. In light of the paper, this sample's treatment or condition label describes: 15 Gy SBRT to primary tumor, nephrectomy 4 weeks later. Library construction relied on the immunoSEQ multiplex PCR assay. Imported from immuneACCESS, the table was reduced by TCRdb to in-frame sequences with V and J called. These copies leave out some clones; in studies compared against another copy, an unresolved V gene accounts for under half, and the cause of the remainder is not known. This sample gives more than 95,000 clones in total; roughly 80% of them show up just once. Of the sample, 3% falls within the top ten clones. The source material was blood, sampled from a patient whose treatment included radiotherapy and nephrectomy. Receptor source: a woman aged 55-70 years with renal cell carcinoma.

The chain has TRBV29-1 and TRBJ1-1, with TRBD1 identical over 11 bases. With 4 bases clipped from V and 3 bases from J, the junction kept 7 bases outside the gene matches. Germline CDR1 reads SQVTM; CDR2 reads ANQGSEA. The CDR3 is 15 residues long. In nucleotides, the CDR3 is TGCAGCGTTGTCGACCGGGACAGGGGGTACACTGAAGCTTTCTTT. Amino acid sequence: CSVVDRDRGYTEAFF.

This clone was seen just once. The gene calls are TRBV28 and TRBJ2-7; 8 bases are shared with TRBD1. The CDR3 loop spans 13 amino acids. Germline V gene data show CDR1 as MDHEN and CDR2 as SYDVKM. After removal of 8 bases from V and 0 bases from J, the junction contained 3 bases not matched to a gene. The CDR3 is CASRTGSSYEQYF. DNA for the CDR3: TGTGCCAGCCGGACAGGGAGCTCCTACGAGCAGTACTTC.

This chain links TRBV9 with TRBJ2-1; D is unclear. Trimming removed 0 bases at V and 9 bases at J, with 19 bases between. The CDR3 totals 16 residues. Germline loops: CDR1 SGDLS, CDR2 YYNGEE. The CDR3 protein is CASSVDPRPDSSEQFF. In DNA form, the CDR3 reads TGTGCCAGCAGCGTAGATCCCCGACCTGACTCTAGTGAGCAGTTCTTC.

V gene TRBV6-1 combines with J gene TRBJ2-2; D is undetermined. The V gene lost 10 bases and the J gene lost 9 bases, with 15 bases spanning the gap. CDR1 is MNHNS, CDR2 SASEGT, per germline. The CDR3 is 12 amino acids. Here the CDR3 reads CANRPHERELFF. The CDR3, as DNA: TGTGCCAATAGGCCCCATGAGAGGGAGCTGTTTTTT.